The clone carrying this T cell receptor (beta chain) was observed a handful of times. Produced via immunoSEQ multiplex PCR; TCRdb's table is partial and in-frame only. This table holds a few hundred thousand clones, 85% to 90% found once. These data are taken from a study of blood T cell repertoires in COVID-19. The overall study: Nucleic acid was either cDNA or gDNA, and it came from T cells, B-cell-depleted T cells, or PBMCs.

The participants were between 18 and 89 years old and came from 24 US areas. This TCR came from a woman between 50 and 59 years old with acute COVID-19. The sample taken for sequencing was PBMCs or T cells enriched from blood (not recorded which).

CDR3 sequence: CASSLGGTGTDYGYTF. CDR3 nucleotide sequence: TGTGCCAGCAGCTTAGGGGGGACCGGGACAGACTATGGCTACACCTTC. The rearrangement links TRBV7-9 to TRBJ1-2, with TRBD1 matching over 7 bases. After removal of 1 base from V and 3 bases from J, the junction contained 8 bases not matched to a gene. Germline V gives CDR1 SEHNR, CDR2 FQNEAQ (reference sequence). This CDR3 has 16 residues.